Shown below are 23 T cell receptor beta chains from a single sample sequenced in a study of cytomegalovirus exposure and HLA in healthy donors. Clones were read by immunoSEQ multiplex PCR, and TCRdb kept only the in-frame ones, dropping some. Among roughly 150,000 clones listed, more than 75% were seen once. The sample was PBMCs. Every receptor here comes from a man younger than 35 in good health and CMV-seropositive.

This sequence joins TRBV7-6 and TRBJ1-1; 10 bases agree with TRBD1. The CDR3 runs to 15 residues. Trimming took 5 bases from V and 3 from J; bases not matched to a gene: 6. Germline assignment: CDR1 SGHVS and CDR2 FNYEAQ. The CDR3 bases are TGTGCCAGCAGCCCGATAGACAGGGGGCACACTGAAGCTTTCTTT. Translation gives CASSPIDRGHTEAFF.

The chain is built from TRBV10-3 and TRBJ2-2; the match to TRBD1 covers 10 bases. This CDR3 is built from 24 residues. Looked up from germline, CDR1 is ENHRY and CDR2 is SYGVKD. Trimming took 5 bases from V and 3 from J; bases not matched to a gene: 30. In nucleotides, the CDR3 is TGTGCCATCAGTCCCGGCACCTTCATTTTGACAGGGGGCGCGGGGAAGGGGTACACCGGGGAGCTGTTTTTT. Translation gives CAISPGTFILTGGAGKGYTGELFF.

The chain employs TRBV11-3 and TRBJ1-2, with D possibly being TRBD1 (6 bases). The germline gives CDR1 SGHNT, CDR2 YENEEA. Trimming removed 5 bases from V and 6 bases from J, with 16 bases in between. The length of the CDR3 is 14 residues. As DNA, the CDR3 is TGTGCCAGCAGCCTCGGACAGCCGAGGGATGGCTACACCTTC. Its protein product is CASSLGQPRDGYTF.

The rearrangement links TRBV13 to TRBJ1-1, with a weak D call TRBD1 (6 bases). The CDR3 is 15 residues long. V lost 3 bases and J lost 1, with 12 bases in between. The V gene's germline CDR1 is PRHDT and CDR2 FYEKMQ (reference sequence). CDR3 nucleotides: TGTGCCAGCAGCTTTGGGACAAGGAGGAACACTGAAGCTTTCTTT. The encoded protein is CASSFGTRRNTEAFF. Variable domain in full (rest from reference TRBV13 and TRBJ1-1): AAGVIQSPRHLIKEKRETATLKCYPIPRHDTVYWYQQGPGQDPQFLISFYEKMQSDKGSIPDRFSAQQFSDYHSELNMSSLELGDSALYFCASSFGTRRNTEAFFGQGTRLTVV.

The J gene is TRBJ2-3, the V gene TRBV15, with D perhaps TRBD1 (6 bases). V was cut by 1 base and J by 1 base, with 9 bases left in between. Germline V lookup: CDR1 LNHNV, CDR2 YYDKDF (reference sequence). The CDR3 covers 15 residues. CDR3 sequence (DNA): TGTGCCACCAGCAGAGGAGGGGGTGGCACAGATACGCAGTATTTT. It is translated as CATSRGGGGTDTQYF.

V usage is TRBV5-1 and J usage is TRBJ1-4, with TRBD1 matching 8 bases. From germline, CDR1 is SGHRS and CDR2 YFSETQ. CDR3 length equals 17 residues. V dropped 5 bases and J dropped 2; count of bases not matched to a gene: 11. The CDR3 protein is CASRTGQGAITNEKLFF. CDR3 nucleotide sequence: TGCGCCAGCAGGACCGGGCAGGGGGCGATCACTAATGAAAAACTGTTTTTT.

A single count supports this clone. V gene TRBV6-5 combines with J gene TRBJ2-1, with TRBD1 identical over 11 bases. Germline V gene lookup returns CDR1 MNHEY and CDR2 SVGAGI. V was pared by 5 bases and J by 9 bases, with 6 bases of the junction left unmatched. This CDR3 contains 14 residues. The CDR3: CASSRTGGFGEQFF. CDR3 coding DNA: TGTGCCAGCAGTCGGACAGGGGGCTTCGGTGAGCAGTTCTTC.

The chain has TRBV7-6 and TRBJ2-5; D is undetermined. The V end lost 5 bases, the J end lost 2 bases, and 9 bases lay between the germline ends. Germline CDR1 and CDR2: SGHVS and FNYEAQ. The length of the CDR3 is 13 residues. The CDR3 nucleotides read TGTGCCAGCAGCACGGAACAGCAAGAGACCCAGTACTTC. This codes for CASSTEQQETQYF.

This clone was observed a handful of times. The CDR3, as DNA: TGCACTGCGCCCGGCAGAAGACTTAGCACAGATACGCAGTATTTT. It translates to CTAPGRRLSTDTQYF. The rearrangement joins TRBV23-1 to TRBJ2-3; D remains unclear. Being an ORF, TRBV23-1 has a function that is uncertain. This CDR3 comprises 15 residues.

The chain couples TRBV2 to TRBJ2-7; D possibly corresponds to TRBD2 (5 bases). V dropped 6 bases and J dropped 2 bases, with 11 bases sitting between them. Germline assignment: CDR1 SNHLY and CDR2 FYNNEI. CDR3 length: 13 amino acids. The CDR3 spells CASSGDGTYEQYF. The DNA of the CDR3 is TGTGCCAGCAGCGGCGACGGGACCTACGAGCAGTACTTC.

CDR3 nucleotide sequence: TGTGCCAGCAGTGGGACAGGGGGCTCCAATGAAAAACTGTTTTTT. Amino acid sequence: CASSGTGGSNEKLFF. The chain links TRBV27 to TRBJ1-4, with TRBD1 matching 12 bases. Germline CDR1 is MNHEY and CDR2 is SMNVEV (reference sequence). The trim removed 5 bases at V and 5 bases at J, leaving 3 bases unmatched. This CDR3 contains 15 residues. The full variable domain, rest sourced from reference TRBV27 and TRBJ1-4, is EAQVTQNPRYLITVTGKKLTVTCSQNMNHEYMSWYRQDPGLGLRQIYYSMNVEVTDKGDVPEGYKVSRKEKRNFPLILESPSPNQTSLYFCASSGTGGSNEKLFFGSGTQLSVL.

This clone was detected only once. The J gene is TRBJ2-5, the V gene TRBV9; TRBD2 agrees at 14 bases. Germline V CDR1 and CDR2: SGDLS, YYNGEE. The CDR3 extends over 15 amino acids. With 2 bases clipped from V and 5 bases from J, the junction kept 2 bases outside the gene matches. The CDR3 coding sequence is TGTGCCAGCAGCGTGGGGACTAGCGGGAGTGAGACCCAGTACTTC. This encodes CASSVGTSGSETQYF.

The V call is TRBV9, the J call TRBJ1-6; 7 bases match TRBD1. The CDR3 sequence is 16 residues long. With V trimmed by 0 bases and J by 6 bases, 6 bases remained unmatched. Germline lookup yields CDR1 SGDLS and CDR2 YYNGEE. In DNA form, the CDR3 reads TGTGCCAGCAGCGTAGCCCCCGGGACAGCTAATTCACCCCTCCACTTT. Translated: CASSVAPGTANSPLHF.

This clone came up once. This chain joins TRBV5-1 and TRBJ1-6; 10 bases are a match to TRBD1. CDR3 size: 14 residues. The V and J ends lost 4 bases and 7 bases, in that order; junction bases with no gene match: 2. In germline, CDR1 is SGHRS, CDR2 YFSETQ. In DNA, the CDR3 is TGCGCCAGCAGCCGGACAGGGGGGAATTCACCCCTCCACTTT. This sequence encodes CASSRTGGNSPLHF.

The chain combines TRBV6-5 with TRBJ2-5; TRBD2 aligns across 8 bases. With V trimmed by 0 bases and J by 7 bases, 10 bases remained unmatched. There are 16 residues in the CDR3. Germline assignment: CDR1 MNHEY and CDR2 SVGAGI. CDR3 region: CASSYSIVRGDGTQYF. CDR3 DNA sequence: TGTGCCAGCAGTTACTCGATCGTGCGGGGGGACGGGACCCAGTACTTC.

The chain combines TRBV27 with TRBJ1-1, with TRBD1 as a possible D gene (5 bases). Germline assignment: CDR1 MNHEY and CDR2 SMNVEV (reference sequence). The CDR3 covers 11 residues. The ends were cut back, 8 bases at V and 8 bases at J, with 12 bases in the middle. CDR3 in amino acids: CASQLGAEAFF. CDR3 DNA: TGTGCCAGCCAGTTAGGGGCAGAAGCTTTCTTT.

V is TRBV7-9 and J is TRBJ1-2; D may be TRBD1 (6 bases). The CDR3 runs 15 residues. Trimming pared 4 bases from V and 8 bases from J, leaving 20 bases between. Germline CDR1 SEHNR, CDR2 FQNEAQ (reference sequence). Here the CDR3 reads CASSSDGGGLGGYTF. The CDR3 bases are TGTGCCAGCAGCTCAGACGGCGGGGGGCTAGGAGGCTACACCTTC.

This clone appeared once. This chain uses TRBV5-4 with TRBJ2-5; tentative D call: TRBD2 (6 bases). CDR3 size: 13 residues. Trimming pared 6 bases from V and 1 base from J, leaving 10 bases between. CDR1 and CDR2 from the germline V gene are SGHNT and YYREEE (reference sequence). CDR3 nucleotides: TGTGCCAGCAAAATAGCGGCCCAAGAGACCCAGTACTTC. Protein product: CASKIAAQETQYF.

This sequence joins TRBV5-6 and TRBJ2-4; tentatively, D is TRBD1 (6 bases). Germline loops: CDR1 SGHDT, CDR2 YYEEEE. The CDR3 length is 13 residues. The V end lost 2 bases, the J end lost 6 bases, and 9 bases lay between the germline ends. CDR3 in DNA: TGTGCCAGCAGCTTATTGGACAGAAACATTCAGTACTTC. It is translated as CASSLLDRNIQYF.

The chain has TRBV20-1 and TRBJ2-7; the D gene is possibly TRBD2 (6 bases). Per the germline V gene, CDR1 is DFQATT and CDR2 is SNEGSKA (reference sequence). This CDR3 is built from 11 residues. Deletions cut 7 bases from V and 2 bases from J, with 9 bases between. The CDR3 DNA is TGCAGTGTGGGAGGCACCTACGAGCAGTACTTC. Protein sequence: CSVGGTYEQYF.

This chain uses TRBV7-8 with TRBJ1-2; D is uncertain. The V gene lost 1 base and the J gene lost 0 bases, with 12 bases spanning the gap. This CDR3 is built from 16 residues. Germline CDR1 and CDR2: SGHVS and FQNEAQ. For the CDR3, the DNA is TGTGCCAGCAGCTTAGGGTTTGGAGGGACTAACTATGGCTACACCTTC. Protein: CASSLGFGGTNYGYTF.

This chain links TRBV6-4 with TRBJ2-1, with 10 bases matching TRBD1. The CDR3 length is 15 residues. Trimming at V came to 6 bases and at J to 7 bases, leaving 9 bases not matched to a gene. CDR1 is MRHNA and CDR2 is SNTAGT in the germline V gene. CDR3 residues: CASSSGTGVSNEQFF. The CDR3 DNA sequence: TGTGCCAGCAGCTCCGGGACAGGGGTCTCGAATGAGCAGTTCTTC.

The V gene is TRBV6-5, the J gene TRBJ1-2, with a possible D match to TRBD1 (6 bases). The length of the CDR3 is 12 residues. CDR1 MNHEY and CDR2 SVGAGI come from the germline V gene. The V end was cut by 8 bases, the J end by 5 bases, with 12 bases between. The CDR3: CASGRGIYGYTF. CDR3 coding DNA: TGTGCCAGCGGGAGGGGGATATATGGCTACACCTTC.